This T cell receptor beta chain is from a study of blood T cell repertoires in COVID-19. Across the study: Researchers got acute and convalescent COVID-19 samples from the United States, Italy and Spain. From T cells, B-cell-depleted T cells, or PBMCs came the material, which was cDNA or gDNA.

Method: immunoSEQ multiplex PCR; TCRdb's copy keeps in-frame clones and lacks some. The table includes about 190,000 clones, about 88% detected once. Germline-derived CDR1 and CDR2 are MNHEY and SVGAGI. Between the trimmed V and J ends, which lost 11 bases and 8 bases, there was a span of 17 bases. This CDR3 comprises 12 residues. The chain uses TRBV6-5 and TRBJ2-3; TRBD1 might be the D (6 bases). Specimen: peripheral blood. The TCR originated in a woman in her thirties or forties who had recovered from COVID-19. DNA of the CDR3: TGTGCCTGCGGCCAGGGGTTAGGTACGCAGTATTTT. It is translated as CACGQGLGTQYF.